Included here is one T cell receptor (beta chain) sequence, with context. The data were obtained in a study of blood T cell repertoires in COVID-19. The wider study: From the United States, Italy and Spain came samples of acute and convalescent COVID-19.

Germline assignment: CDR1 SGHKS and CDR2 YYEKEE (reference sequence). The germline V and J ends were trimmed by 2 bases and 6 bases, with 9 bases remaining between them. This CDR3 is 13 amino acids long. Here immunoSEQ multiplex PCR was the method, and the copy in TCRdb shows in-frame clones only, minus some. The profile covers 200,000 to 300,000 clones, with about 88% appearing a single time and roughly 5.6% taken by the ten largest. Input material: peripheral blood. The sequence came from a woman in her fifties or sixties with COVID-19, enrolled during active disease. V and J are TRBV5-5 and TRBJ2-1; D possibly corresponds to TRBD2 (5 bases). The CDR3 bases are TGTGCCAGCAGCTTCAGCCGGGGCAATGAGCAGTTCTTC. The encoded protein is CASSFSRGNEQFF.